The 14 T cell receptor beta chains presented below share a single source sample, sequenced in a study of T cell changes during pregnancy in multiple sclerosis. This table comes from immunoSEQ multiplex PCR, and its TCRdb copy is limited to in-frame clones, with some not included. The sample includes about 45,000 clones, roughly 88% of them seen just once. What was sequenced was PBMCs (not recorded whether the cells were cultured). The source of these receptors is a female donor with multiple sclerosis, enrolled in a pregnancy study.

The V gene is TRBV21-1, the J gene TRBJ1-3. TRBV21-1 is termed a pseudogene. This CDR3 contains 13 residues. CDR3 DNA: TGTGCCAGCAGCGCGGACTCTGGAAACACCATATATTTT. Its protein product is CASSADSGNTIYF.

The rearrangement uses TRBV6-1 and TRBJ2-7, with 10 bases that match TRBD1. CDR3 length equals 16 residues. Looked up from germline, CDR1 is MNHNS and CDR2 is SASEGT. Trimming removed 3 bases from V and 1 base from J; junction bases left unmatched: 6. The CDR3 region is CASSDGGQGDSYEQYF. CDR3 nucleotide sequence: TGTGCCAGCAGTGATGGAGGACAGGGGGATTCCTACGAGCAGTACTTC.

V and J are TRBV19 and TRBJ1-5; a weak D match, TRBD1 (6 bases). Germline V gene data show CDR1 as LNHDA and CDR2 as SQIVND (reference sequence). CDR3 length: 15 residues. Trimming removed 3 bases from V and 6 bases from J, with 15 bases in between. DNA of the CDR3: TGTGCCAGTAGTATTACAGGGTTAGGAAGTCAGCCCCAGCATTTT. This encodes CASSITGLGSQPQHF.

The V and J genes are TRBV5-5 and TRBJ2-1; 12 bases line up with TRBD2. Germline values: CDR1 SGHKS, CDR2 YYEKEE (reference sequence). The CDR3 extends over 16 amino acids. Trimming took 5 bases from V and 2 from J; bases not matched to a gene: 5. CDR3 sequence reads: CASSLRTSGTYNEQFF. The CDR3 region has the DNA TGTGCCAGCAGTCTCCGGACTAGCGGGACCTACAATGAGCAGTTCTTC.

The chain employs TRBV19 and TRBJ2-1, with D unresolved. The CDR3 runs to 13 residues. The V end lost 4 bases, the J end lost 6 bases, and 10 bases lay between the germline ends. Germline values: CDR1 LNHDA, CDR2 SQIVND (reference sequence). As DNA, the CDR3 is TGTGCCAGTAGTAGGAAGGGTACCAATGAGCAGTTCTTC. It is translated as CASSRKGTNEQFF.

The V gene is TRBV6-6, the J gene TRBJ2-7; tentative D call: TRBD2 (5 bases). V dropped 0 bases and J dropped 2 bases, with 11 bases sitting between them. The CDR3 is 15 amino acids. Per the germline V gene, CDR1 is MNHNY and CDR2 is SVGAGI (reference sequence). The CDR3 here is CASSYSAGQPYEQYF. The CDR3 coding sequence is TGTGCCAGCAGTTACTCGGCGGGTCAACCCTACGAGCAGTACTTC.

The chain joins TRBV5-1 to TRBJ2-7; a weak D match, TRBD2 (6 bases). Deletions cut 3 bases from V and 0 bases from J, with 13 bases between. Germline V gene sequence: CDR1 SGHRS, CDR2 YFSETQ. The CDR3 consists of 15 residues. In DNA form, the CDR3 reads TGCGCCAGCAGCTCCGGGAGCTCAAACTCCTACGAGCAGTACTTC. This translates into CASSSGSSNSYEQYF.

The rearrangement uses TRBV6-1 and TRBJ2-1; 8 bases are a match to TRBD2. The CDR3 loop spans 18 amino acids. Germline lookup yields CDR1 MNHNS and CDR2 SASEGT. V shed 2 bases, J shed 6 bases, and the junction held 15 bases outside the gene matches. Here the CDR3 reads CASSELSPSAGGSNEQFF. The CDR3 DNA reads TGTGCCAGCAGTGAACTTAGCCCTAGCGCGGGAGGAAGCAATGAGCAGTTCTTC.

CDR3 in amino acids: CASSYGLFRSGAEGEQFF. The CDR3 coding sequence is TGTGCCAGCAGTTACGGGCTATTCCGGAGCGGAGCCGAAGGTGAGCAGTTCTTC. This chain links TRBV28 with TRBJ2-1; tentatively, D is TRBD2 (5 bases). The CDR3 sequence is 18 residues long. V was clipped by 4 bases and J by 9 bases, with 28 bases between them. CDR1 and CDR2 (germline): MDHEN, SYDVKM.

The chain's CDR3 is CASSENRVGGEQYF. The CDR3 DNA is TGTGCCAGCAGTGAAAACAGGGTGGGAGGCGAGCAGTACTTC. The V call is TRBV2, the J call TRBJ2-7, with D perhaps given as TRBD1 or TRBD2 (6 bases each). This CDR3 region has 14 residues. CDR1 SNHLY and CDR2 FYNNEI come from the germline V gene. Deletions cut 2 bases from V and 6 bases from J, with 14 bases between.

The chain recombines TRBV9 with TRBJ2-1; TRBD2 agrees at 8 bases. This CDR3 has 16 residues. After removal of 0 bases from V and 7 bases from J, the junction contained 9 bases not matched to a gene. Germline V gene data show CDR1 as SGDLS and CDR2 as YYNGEE. The CDR3 reads CASSVATREALNEQFF. CDR3 nucleotides: TGTGCCAGCAGCGTAGCTACGCGGGAGGCCCTAAATGAGCAGTTCTTC.

This clone was found a few times. J is TRBJ1-5 and V is TRBV5-4; 11 nucleotides align to TRBD1. Trimming at V came to 4 bases and at J to 6 bases, leaving 12 bases not matched to a gene. The length of the CDR3 is 17 residues. Germline CDR1 reads SGHNT; CDR2 reads YYREEE (reference sequence). CDR3 DNA sequence: TGTGCCAGCAGCCCCTTGGCGACCGGGACAGGGGGTCAGCCCCAGCATTTT. It codes for CASSPLATGTGGQPQHF. The full variable domain, rest sourced from reference TRBV5-4 and TRBJ1-5, is ETGVTQSPTHLIKTRGQQVTLRCSSQSGHNTVSWYQQALGQGPQFIFQYYREEENGRGNFPPRFSGLQFPNYSSELNVNALELDDSALYLCASSPLATGTGGQPQHFGDGTRLSIL.

V gene TRBV2 combines with J gene TRBJ1-6, with D perhaps TRBD1 (5 bases). Trimming took 6 bases from V and 12 from J, leaving 18 bases between them. Germline V gene sequence: CDR1 SNHLY, CDR2 FYNNEI. The CDR3 length is 14 residues. Written as DNA, the CDR3 is TGTGCCAGCAGGCCTGGGACTGGGACTCAACCCCTCCACTTT. Translation: CASRPGTGTQPLHF.

The V gene is TRBV7-7, the J gene TRBJ2-1; 13 nucleotides match TRBD2. Germline CDR1 is SSHAT and CDR2 is FNYEAQ (reference sequence). V trimming: 5 bases; J trimming: 9 bases; junction bases outside the gene matches: 13. The CDR3 consists of 17 residues. For the CDR3, the DNA is TGTGCCAGCAGCCCGGGACTAGCGGGGCTTAGGGGATTTGAGCAGTTCTTC. This gives the protein CASSPGLAGLRGFEQFF.